These T cell receptor beta chains were read from a single sample in a study of CD8 T cells in Susac syndrome. In TCRdb, the immunoSEQ multiplex PCR reads were re-called with MiXCR into one record per CDR3 protein. In the table there are 150,000 to 200,000 distinct CDR3 sequences, 90% to 95% of which are singletons. Sample: CD4+ T cells from PBMCs. Receptor source: a human donor with multiple sclerosis. The CDR3 runs from the conserved cysteine through the conserved F or W. A D gene is named only where the DNA matches it firmly.

TRBD1 TRBV30 CAWATGINYGYTF
TRBD1 TRBV12-3/TRBV12-4 CASSVRTGGTSGANVLTF
- TRBV7-9 CASSFGTEQYF
- TRBV3-1 CASSQERGRYYGYTF
- TRBV18 CASSPTDSYEQYF
- TRBV6-5 CASGWKSGGVGTQYF
- TRBV27 CASSLLGSHEQYF
TRBD1 TRBV19 CASSGWTGGLKTQYF
TRBD2 TRBV6-6 CASSYATSGMETQYF
- TRBV30 CAWRADPKGNTGELFF
- TRBV29-1 CSVDSVGETQYF
- TRBV20-1 CSARDRTAEFF
- TRBV5-4 CASSLVGSPLHF
- TRBV4-1 CASSQDRAEGYGYTF
TRBD1 TRBV20-1 CSARGQGAQGANVLTF
- TRBV6-1 CASRAGDGYTF
TRBD1 TRBV7-3 CASSQGQGREKLFF
- TRBV20-1 CSARGSGRDIYGYTF
- TRBV7-6 CASSLQGPPNSPLHF
TRBD2 TRBV6-2/TRBV6-3 CASSTTSGVRGYNEQFF
TRBD1 TRBV20-1 CSAKVGQGARTDTQYF
- TRBV6-6 CASSYSERASGYTF
- TRBV6-5 CASSYEQYF
TRBD1 TRBV29-1 CSATGASFGEQYF
- TRBV14 CASSQRSGLQETQYF
- TRBV12-3/TRBV12-4 CASSQGAVDEQYF
- TRBV15 CATSREGHYGYTF
- TRBV11-2 CASGFYSAANTEAFF
TRBD2 TRBV15 CATSRRLGVAGQETQYF
TRBD1 TRBV29-1 CSAGTGGTEAFF
- TRBV30 CAWSVRGTPTQYF
- TRBV9 CASSVGGVNEQYF
- TRBV6-1 CASSWARGYTF
- TRBV7-6 CASSPLGYGQSGANVLTF
- TRBV15 CATSKRGGSGANVLTF
TRBD1 TRBV20-1 CSARARQGGNTIYF